This is a list of T cell receptor beta chains from one sample in a study of Graves' ophthalmopathy and Graves' hyperthyroidism. TCRdb reprocessed the multiplex PCR reads with MiXCR, giving one entry per CDR3 protein. The table shows about 380,000 distinct CDR3 sequences, with 15% occurring only once. Sequencing used peripheral blood. These receptors all stem from a woman between 18 and 29 years old with stable Graves' hyperthyroidism. Both conserved end residues are part of each CDR3. A D gene is named only where the DNA matches it firmly. Some rows mark clone size as missing; the rest say once, few, many or name a class of expanded clone.

j_call: TRBJ2-7; d_call: .; clone_size: many; v_call: TRBV11-3; cdr3_aa: CASSISGTYGEQYF; cdr3_nt: TGTGCCAGCAGCATCTCCGGGACCTATGGCGAGCAGTACTTC
j_call: TRBJ2-7; d_call: .; clone_size: many; v_call: TRBV6-2/TRBV6-3; cdr3_aa: CASSYSAASYEQYF; cdr3_nt: TGTGCCAGCAGTTATTCTGCAGCCTCCTACGAGCAGTACTTC
j_call: TRBJ1-1; d_call: .; clone_size: many; v_call: TRBV9; cdr3_aa: CASSATPVEGEAFF; cdr3_nt: TGTGCCAGCAGCGCCACTCCGGTGGAGGGGGAGGCTTTCTTT
j_call: TRBJ2-7; d_call: .; clone_size: many; v_call: TRBV6-1; cdr3_aa: CASSFAGTYSYEQYF; cdr3_nt: TGTGCCAGCAGCTTCGCCGGGACGTACTCCTACGAGCAGTACTTC
j_call: TRBJ1-1; d_call: .; clone_size: many; v_call: TRBV4-2; cdr3_aa: CASSKQKGGGETEAFF; cdr3_nt: TGTGCCAGCAGCAAACAGAAAGGCGGTGGTGAAACTGAAGCTTTCTTT
j_call: TRBJ1-1; d_call: .; clone_size: many; v_call: TRBV6-1; cdr3_aa: CASSERTGVSEAFF; cdr3_nt: TGTGCCAGCAGTGAAAGGACGGGGGTCTCTGAAGCTTTCTTT
j_call: TRBJ2-5; d_call: TRBD1; clone_size: once; v_call: TRBV7-2; cdr3_aa: CASSYGDRGHETQYF; cdr3_nt: TGTGCCAGCAGCTATGGGGACAGGGGGCATGAGACCCAGTACTTC
j_call: TRBJ2-7; d_call: .; clone_size: many; v_call: TRBV18; cdr3_aa: CASSRTGTYYEQYF; cdr3_nt: TGTGCCAGCTCACGAACGGGGACATACTACGAGCAGTACTTC
j_call: TRBJ1-1; d_call: .; clone_size: few; v_call: TRBV7-9; cdr3_aa: CASSLARWGSTEAFF; cdr3_nt: TGTGCCAGCAGCTTAGCCAGATGGGGGAGCACTGAAGCTTTCTTT
j_call: TRBJ1-1; d_call: .; clone_size: many; v_call: TRBV7-9; cdr3_aa: CASTQRAVNTEAFF; cdr3_nt: TGTGCCAGCACCCAAAGGGCCGTAAACACTGAAGCTTTCTTT
j_call: TRBJ1-1; d_call: TRBD1; clone_size: many; v_call: TRBV5-1; cdr3_aa: CASSRTGDTEAFF; cdr3_nt: TGTGCCAGCAGTAGAACAGGGGACACTGAAGCTTTCTTT
j_call: TRBJ1-1; d_call: .; clone_size: many; v_call: TRBV12-5; cdr3_aa: CASGLPPGVVVDTEAFF; cdr3_nt: TGTGCTAGTGGTTTGCCCCCTGGGGTGGTGGTGGACACTGAAGCTTTCTTT
j_call: TRBJ2-7; d_call: TRBD1; clone_size: many; v_call: TRBV4-2; cdr3_aa: CASSQNSGQGYEQYF; cdr3_nt: TGTGCCAGCAGCCAAAACTCGGGACAGGGGTACGAGCAGTACTTC
j_call: TRBJ2-5; d_call: .; clone_size: .; v_call: TRBV7-2; cdr3_aa: CASSFGAKETQYF; cdr3_nt: TGTGCCAGCAGCTTCGGGGCTAAAGAGACCCAGTACTTC
j_call: TRBJ2-4; d_call: TRBD2; clone_size: many; v_call: TRBV7-9; cdr3_aa: CASSRGSRSGGGAKNIQYF; cdr3_nt: TGTGCCAGCAGCCGGGGGTCTCGTAGCGGGGGTGGAGCCAAAAACATTCAGTACTTC
j_call: TRBJ2-4; d_call: .; clone_size: many; v_call: TRBV11-2; cdr3_aa: CASSLDPWGLAKNIQYF; cdr3_nt: TGTGCCAGCAGCTTAGATCCCTGGGGGTTAGCCAAAAACATTCAGTACTTC
j_call: TRBJ2-7; d_call: .; clone_size: many; v_call: TRBV6-2/TRBV6-3; cdr3_aa: CASSDPGQRYEQYF; cdr3_nt: TGTGCCAGCAGTGATCCCGGACAGAGATACGAGCAGTACTTC
j_call: TRBJ2-5; d_call: .; clone_size: .; v_call: TRBV19; cdr3_aa: CASNIRGSETQYF; cdr3_nt: TGTGCCAGTAATATCAGAGGGTCAGAGACCCAGTACTTC
j_call: TRBJ1-1; d_call: .; clone_size: .; v_call: TRBV7-9; cdr3_aa: CASSPGPVGEAFF; cdr3_nt: TGTGCCAGCAGCCCTGGCCCCGTCGGTGAAGCTTTCTTT